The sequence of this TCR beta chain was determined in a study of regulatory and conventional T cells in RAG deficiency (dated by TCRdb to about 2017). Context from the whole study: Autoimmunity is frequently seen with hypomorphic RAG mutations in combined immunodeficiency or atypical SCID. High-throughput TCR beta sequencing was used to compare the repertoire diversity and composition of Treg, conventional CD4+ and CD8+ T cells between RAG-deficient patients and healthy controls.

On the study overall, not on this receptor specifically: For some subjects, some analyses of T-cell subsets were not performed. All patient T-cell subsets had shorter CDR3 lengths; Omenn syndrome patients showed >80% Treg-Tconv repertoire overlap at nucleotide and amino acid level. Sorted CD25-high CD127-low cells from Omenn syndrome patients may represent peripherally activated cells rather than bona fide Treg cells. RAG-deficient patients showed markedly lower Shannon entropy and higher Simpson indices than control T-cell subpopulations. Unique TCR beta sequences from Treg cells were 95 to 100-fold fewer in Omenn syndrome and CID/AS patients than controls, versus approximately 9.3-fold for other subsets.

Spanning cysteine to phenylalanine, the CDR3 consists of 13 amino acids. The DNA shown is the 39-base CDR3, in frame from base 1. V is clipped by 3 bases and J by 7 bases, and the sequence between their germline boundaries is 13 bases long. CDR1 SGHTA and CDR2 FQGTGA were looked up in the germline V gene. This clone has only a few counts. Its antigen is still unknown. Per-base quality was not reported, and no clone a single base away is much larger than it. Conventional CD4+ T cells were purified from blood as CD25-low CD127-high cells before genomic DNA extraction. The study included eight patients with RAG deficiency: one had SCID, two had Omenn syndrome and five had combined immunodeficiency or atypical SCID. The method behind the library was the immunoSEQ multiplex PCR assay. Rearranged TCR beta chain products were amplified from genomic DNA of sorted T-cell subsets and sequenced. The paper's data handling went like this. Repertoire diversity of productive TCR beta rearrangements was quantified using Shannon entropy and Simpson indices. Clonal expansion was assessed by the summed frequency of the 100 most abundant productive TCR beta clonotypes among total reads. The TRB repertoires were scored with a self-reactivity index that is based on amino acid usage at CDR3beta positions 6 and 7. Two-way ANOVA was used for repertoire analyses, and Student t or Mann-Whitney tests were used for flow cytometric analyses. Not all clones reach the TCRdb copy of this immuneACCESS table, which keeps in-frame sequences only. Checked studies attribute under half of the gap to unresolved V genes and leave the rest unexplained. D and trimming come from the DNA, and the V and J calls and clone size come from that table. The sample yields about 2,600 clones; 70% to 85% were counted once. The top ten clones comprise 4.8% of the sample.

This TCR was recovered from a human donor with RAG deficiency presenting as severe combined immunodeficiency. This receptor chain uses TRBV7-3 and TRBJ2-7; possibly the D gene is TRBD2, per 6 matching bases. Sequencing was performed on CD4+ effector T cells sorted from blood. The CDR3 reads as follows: CASSLGLEREQYF. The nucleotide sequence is TGTGCCAGCAGCTTGGGACTGGAGCGGGAGCAGTACTTC.